Shown below are 7 T cell receptor beta chains from a single sample sequenced in a study of identical twins (TCRdb year 2016). The library was built by means of 5' RACE. The sequencer listed for this sample is Illumina HiSeq 2000. TCRdb cleaned the public reads at Q25 with fastp, built clones with MiXCR and kept in-frame beta chains. Rows are unified per CDR3 protein, each entry keeping the most common DNA and genes. The sample table shows 500,000 or so distinct CDR3 sequences, and 13% to 15% are seen once. Approximately 0.52% of the sample is held by the ten biggest clonotypes. This same sample was also taken into another study, of yellow fever vaccine responses in identical twins.

Sample: CD4+ T cells sorted from blood. These receptors originate from a woman aged 18 to 35 in good health.

This clonotype showed up just a few times. V is TRBV12-3 or TRBV12-4 and J is TRBJ1-1, with TRBD1 matching 8 bases. V was clipped by 4 bases and J by 0 bases; unmatched bases: 10. The CDR3 runs to 17 residues. For the CDR3, the DNA is TGTGCCAGCAGTTCGGGATTACAGGGGGTCGTGAACACTGAAGCTTTCTTT. As protein: CASSSGLQGVVNTEAFF.

This clonotype was seen only a few times. The CDR3 sequence: CASRQQGVGQETQYF. The CDR3 nucleotides are TGTGCCAGCAGACAACAGGGGGTGGGTCAAGAGACCCAGTACTTC. The chain carries TRBV27 and TRBJ2-5; 8 positions match TRBD1. The V gene's germline CDR1 is MNHEY and CDR2 SMNVEV (reference sequence). The CDR3 is made up of 15 amino acids. V gave up 6 bases and J gave up 2 bases; unmatched junction bases: 8.

This rearrangement joins TRBV18 to TRBJ2-3; no definite D call. From germline, CDR1 is KGHSH and CDR2 LQKENI. The V gene lost 1 base and the J gene lost 3 bases, with 5 bases spanning the gap. The CDR3 totals 13 residues. CDR3 coding DNA: TGTGCCAGCTCACCACTCGCGACAGATACGCAGTATTTT. The encoded protein is CASSPLATDTQYF.

The J gene is TRBJ2-2, the V gene TRBV12-3 or TRBV12-4; TRBD1 aligns across 7 bases. Trimming removed 5 bases from V and 9 bases from J; junction bases left unmatched: 15. This CDR3 is 16 amino acids long. The DNA for the CDR3 is TGTGCCAGCAGTCCGACAGGGCCGGCTAAGACCCGGGAGCTGTTTTTT. Protein sequence: CASSPTGPAKTRELFF.

This clonotype was seen a single time. This rearrangement joins TRBV4-3 to TRBJ2-3; perhaps TRBD1 as D (6 bases). The CDR3 is 14 amino acids. Germline V gene lookup returns CDR1 LGHNA and CDR2 YSLEER. The V end lost 4 bases, the J end lost 4 bases, and 12 bases lay between the germline ends. The CDR3 DNA reads TGCGCCAGCAGCCGAGTAACAGGGTCAGATACGCAGTATTTT. Its translation: CASSRVTGSDTQYF.

Only a few counts were recorded for this clonotype. The gene calls are TRBV12-3 or TRBV12-4 and TRBJ2-7; TRBD2 matches 12 bases. J lost 0 bases, V lost 3 bases, and 18 bases had no gene match. This CDR3 is built from 21 residues. The CDR3 nucleotides read TGTGCCAGCAGTTTTTCTTCCCTAACTAGCGGGGGGTACCAGAGCTCCTACGAGCAGTACTTC. This encodes CASSFSSLTSGGYQSSYEQYF.

This clonotype came up a few times. The gene calls are TRBV6-1 and TRBJ1-1, with TRBD1 matching over 10 bases. CDR3 length equals 13 residues. Germline V lookup: CDR1 MNHNS, CDR2 SASEGT. The V segment lost 7 bases and the J segment 4 bases; nucleotides outside the gene matches: 3. The DNA of the CDR3 is TGTGCCAGCACCCGGACAGGGGGCACTGAAGCTTTCTTT. Translated, it gives CASTRTGGTEAFF.